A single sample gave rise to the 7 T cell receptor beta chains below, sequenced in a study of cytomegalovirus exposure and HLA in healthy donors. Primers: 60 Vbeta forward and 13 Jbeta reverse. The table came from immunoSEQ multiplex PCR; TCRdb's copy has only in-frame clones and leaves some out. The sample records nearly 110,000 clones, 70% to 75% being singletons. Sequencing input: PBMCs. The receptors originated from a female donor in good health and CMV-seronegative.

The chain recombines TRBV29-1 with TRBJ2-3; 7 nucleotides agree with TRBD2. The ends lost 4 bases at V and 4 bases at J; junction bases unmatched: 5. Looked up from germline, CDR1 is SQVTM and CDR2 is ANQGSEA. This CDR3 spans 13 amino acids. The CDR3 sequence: CSVGGSTADTQYF. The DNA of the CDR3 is TGCAGCGTTGGCGGGAGCACGGCAGATACGCAGTATTTT.

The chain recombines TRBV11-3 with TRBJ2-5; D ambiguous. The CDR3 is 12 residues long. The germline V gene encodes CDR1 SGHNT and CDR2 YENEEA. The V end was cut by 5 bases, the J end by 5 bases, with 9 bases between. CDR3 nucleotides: TGTGCCAGCAGCCGTAATCCTGAGACCCAGTACTTC. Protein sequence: CASSRNPETQYF. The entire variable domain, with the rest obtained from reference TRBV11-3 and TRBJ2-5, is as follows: EAGVVQSPRYKIIEKKQPVAFWCNPISGHNTLYWYLQNLGQGPELLIRYENEEAVDDSQLPKDRFSAERLKGVDSTLKIQPAELGDSAVYLCASSRNPETQYFGPGTRLLVL.

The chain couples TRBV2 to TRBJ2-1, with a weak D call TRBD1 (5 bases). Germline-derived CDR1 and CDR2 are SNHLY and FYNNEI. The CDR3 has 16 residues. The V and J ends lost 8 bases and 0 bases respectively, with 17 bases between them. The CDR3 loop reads CASGANSSPSYNEQFF. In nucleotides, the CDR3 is TGTGCCAGCGGGGCGAATAGCAGTCCCTCCTACAATGAGCAGTTCTTC.

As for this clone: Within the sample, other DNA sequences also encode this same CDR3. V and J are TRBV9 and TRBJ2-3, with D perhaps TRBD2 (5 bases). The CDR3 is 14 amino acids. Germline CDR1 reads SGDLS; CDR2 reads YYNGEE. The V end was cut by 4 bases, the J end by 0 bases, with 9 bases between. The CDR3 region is CASSRSGSTDTQYF. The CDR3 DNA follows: TGTGCCAGCAGCCGGAGCGGTAGCACAGATACGCAGTATTTT.

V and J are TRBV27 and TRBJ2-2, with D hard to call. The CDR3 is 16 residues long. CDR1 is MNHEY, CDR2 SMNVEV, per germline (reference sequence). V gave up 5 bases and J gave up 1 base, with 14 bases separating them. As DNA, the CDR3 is TGTGCCAGCAGTCCGTACGACCGGGTGAACACCGGGGAGCTGTTTTTT. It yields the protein CASSPYDRVNTGELFF.

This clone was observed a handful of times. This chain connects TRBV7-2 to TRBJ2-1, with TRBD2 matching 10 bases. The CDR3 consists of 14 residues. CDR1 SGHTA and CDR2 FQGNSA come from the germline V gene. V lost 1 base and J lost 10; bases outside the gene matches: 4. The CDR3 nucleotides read TGTGCCAGCAGCTTAGGGACTAGCGGTTCAGAGCAGTTCTTC. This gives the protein CASSLGTSGSEQFF.

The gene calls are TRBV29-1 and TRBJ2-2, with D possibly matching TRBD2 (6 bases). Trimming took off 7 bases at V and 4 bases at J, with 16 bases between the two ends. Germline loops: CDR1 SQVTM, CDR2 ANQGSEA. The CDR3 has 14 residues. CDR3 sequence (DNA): TGCAGCGGGTTGAGCGGGTCCGGCACCGGGGAGCTGTTTTTT. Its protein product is CSGLSGSGTGELFF.